The sequence of this T cell receptor beta chain was determined in a study of T-cell memory formation after mild COVID-19. Study background: The two donors had largely donor-specific TCR clusters.

CDR1 is SGHDT and CDR2 is YYEEEE in the germline V gene. There are 15 residues in the CDR3. V was shortened by 3 bases and J by 2 bases, with 12 bases between the two germline ends. Regarding the study as a whole: Day 15 to 85 contracting clones showed balanced CD4/CD8; day 15 to 37 expanders favored CD4+. Memory from before infection featured some responding clones, which suggests cross-reactive memory joined.

TCRalpha and TCRbeta libraries used 5'RACE with constant-segment primers and UMIs. A single record per CDR3 protein comes from TCRdb applying MiXCR to the 5' RACE reads. The sample carries around 510,000 distinct CDR3 sequences, approximately 21% recorded once. Points on this clonotype: Its antigen is still unknown.

Sequenced material: PBMCs or a T cell subset sorted from them (not recorded which). The rearrangement links TRBV5-6 to TRBJ2-1; D is possibly TRBD2 (6 bases). The TCR was taken from an adult woman who had mild COVID-19 (a few samples of this study predate the infection). Cell type and time point are not known. Here the CDR3 reads CASSSGTFAYNEQFF. DNA for the CDR3: TGTGCCAGCAGCTCCGGGACTTTCGCCTACAATGAGCAGTTCTTC.